This T cell receptor beta chain was identified in a study of blood T cell repertoires in COVID-19. Overall study context: The samples span acute and convalescent COVID-19 from the United States, Italy and Spain. T cells, B-cell-depleted T cells, or PBMCs supplied cDNA or gDNA.

In the authors' methods: From reference gene primer amplification, estimates of nucleated cell counts were derived. The data were produced by immunoSEQ multiplex PCR, yet TCRdb's version contains in-frame clones alone and is incomplete. V, J and clone size are those of that table, while D and trimming were read from the DNA. The profile shows roughly 700,000 clones, about nine tenths of them singletons. In germline, CDR1 is SGDLS, CDR2 YYNGEE. The V and J ends lost 4 bases and 8 bases, in that order; junction bases with no gene match: 8. This CDR3 has 14 amino acids. The source material was peripheral blood. The chain combines TRBV9 with TRBJ1-2, with 10 bases matching TRBD1. The source of this sequence is a woman under 30 with acute or convalescent COVID-19. CDR3 bases: TGTGCCAGCAGCCCGGCCGGGACAGGGGTCGGCTACACCTTC. Translation gives CASSPAGTGVGYTF. Filled out from reference TRBV9 and TRBJ1-2, the complete variable domain reads DSGVTQTPKHLITATGQRVTLRCSPRSGDLSVYWYQQSLDQGLQFLIQYYNGEERAKGNILERFSAQQFPDLHSELNLSSLELGDSALYFCASSPAGTGVGYTFGSGTRLTVV.